The present T cell receptor (beta chain) was sequenced within a study of blood T cell repertoires in COVID-19. Whole-study context: Samples representing acute and convalescent COVID-19 were sourced from the United States, Italy and Spain. In each case, the material was cDNA or gDNA derived from T cells, B-cell-depleted T cells, or PBMCs.

Recruited during active infection, patients (from Seattle) were subsequently followed longitudinally. In the authors' methods: Estimated nucleated cell counts came from reference gene primer amplification. The assay was immunoSEQ multiplex PCR, and TCRdb's table has in-frame clones only and misses some. V and J calls and clone size are as listed in that table; D and trimming were resolved from the DNA. Among 300,000 to 350,000 clones listed, roughly nine tenths were seen once. The germline gives CDR1 LGHNA, CDR2 YNFKEQ. This CDR3 contains 14 residues. The germline V and J ends were trimmed by 0 bases and 5 bases, with 11 bases remaining between them.

The V call is TRBV4-2, the J call TRBJ2-7; D not resolved. The specimen was peripheral blood. This TCR came from a woman younger than 45 with COVID-19, enrolled during active disease. CDR3 in DNA: TGTGCCAGCAGCCAAGATCGGTTGAATCACGAGCAGTACTTC. Translated: CASSQDRLNHEQYF.